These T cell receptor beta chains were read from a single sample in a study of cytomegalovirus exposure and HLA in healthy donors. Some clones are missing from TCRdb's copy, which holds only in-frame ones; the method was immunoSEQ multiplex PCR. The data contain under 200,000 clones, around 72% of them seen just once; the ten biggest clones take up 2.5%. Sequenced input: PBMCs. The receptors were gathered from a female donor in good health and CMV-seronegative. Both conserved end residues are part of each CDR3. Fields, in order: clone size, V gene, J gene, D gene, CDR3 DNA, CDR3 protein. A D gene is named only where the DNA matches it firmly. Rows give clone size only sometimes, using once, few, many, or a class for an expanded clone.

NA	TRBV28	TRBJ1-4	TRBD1	TGTGCCAGCAGCCACTACCTCGGACAGGGAGAGAATGAAAAACTGTTTTTT	CASSHYLGQGENEKLFF
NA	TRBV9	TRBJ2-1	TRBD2	TGTGCCAGCAGCGTAGGCCTAGCGGGAATCAATGAGCAGTTCTTC	CASSVGLAGINEQFF
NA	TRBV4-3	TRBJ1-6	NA	TGCGCCAGCAGCCCCCGGGAAGGGTCACCCCTCCACTTT	CASSPREGSPLHF
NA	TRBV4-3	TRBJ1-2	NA	TGCGCCAGCAGCCTCGGGGGGGGAAACTATGGCTACACCTTC	CASSLGGGNYGYTF
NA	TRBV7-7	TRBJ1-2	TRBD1	TGTGCTAGCAGCTTAGGCCCTATGGACAGGCCCTATGGCTACACCTTC	CASSLGPMDRPYGYTF
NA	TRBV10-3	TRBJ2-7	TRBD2	TGTGCCATCAGTGAGTCGAAGCGCGGGGGGGTCGAGCAGTACTTC	CAISESKRGGVEQYF
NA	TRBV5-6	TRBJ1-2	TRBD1	TGTGCCAGCAGCTTGGCCCTAGGGGACAGGGTGAGGAATGGCTACACCTTC	CASSLALGDRVRNGYTF
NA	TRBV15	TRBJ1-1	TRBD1	TGTGCCACCAGCAGGGGGGACAGTAAGAACACTGAAGCTTTCTTT	CATSRGDSKNTEAFF
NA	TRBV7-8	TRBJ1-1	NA	TGTGCCAGCAGCTCGCGGACAGACAACACTGAAGCTTTCTTT	CASSSRTDNTEAFF
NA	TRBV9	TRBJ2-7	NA	TGTGCCAGCAGCATCGGGCGGTCGGGAAGCCTCTACGAGCAGTACTTC	CASSIGRSGSLYEQYF
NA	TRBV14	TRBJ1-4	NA	TGTGCCAGCAGCCAAGGCGTCGGAAAACTGTTTTTT	CASSQGVGKLFF
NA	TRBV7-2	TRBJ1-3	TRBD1	TGTGCCAGCAGCGGGAGACAGGGGACCACAGGAAACACCATATATTTT	CASSGRQGTTGNTIYF
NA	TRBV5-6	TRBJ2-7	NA	TGTGCCAGCAGCTTGATGGGGGCCGGATACGAGCAGTACTTC	CASSLMGAGYEQYF
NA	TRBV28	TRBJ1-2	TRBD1	TGTGCCAGCAGTAGGGGACAGGGGGCGAGATTTGGTGGCTACACCTTC	CASSRGQGARFGGYTF
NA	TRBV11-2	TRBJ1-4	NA	TGTGCCAGCAGGGGGGGGCTTAATGAAAAACTGTTTTTT	CASRGGLNEKLFF
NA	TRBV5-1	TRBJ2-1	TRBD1	TGCGCCAGCAGGGCCGGGACAGGGGGTCGGAACGGGATCACCTACAATGAGCAGTTCTTC	CASRAGTGGRNGITYNEQFF
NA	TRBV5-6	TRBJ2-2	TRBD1	TGTGCCAGCAGCTTGACAGGGGGTACCGGGGAGCTGTTTTTT	CASSLTGGTGELFF
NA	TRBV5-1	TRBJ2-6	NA	TGCGCCAGCAGCCAAGGGGGGGCTGGGGCCAACGTCCTGACTTTC	CASSQGGAGANVLTF
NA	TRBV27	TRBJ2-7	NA	TGTGCCACTAACGGCGGCTACGAGCAGTACTTC	CATNGGYEQYF
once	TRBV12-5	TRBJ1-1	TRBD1	TGTGCTAGTGGTTTGGGACAGGGGGGGAACACTGAAGCTTTCTTT	CASGLGQGGNTEAFF
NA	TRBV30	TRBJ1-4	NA	TGTGCCTGGAACACGAATGAAAAACTGTTTTTT	CAWNTNEKLFF
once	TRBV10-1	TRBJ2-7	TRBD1	TGCGCCAGCAGTGAAGGGACAGGGCCCTACGAGCAGTACTTC	CASSEGTGPYEQYF
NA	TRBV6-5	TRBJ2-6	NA	TGTGCCAGCACCGACCAGGGGTCCGGGGCCAACGTCCTGACTTTC	CASTDQGSGANVLTF
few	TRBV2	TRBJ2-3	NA	TGTGCCAGCAGTCCTCCGCAGGACCGGGATTTTCTTGATACGCAGTATTTT	CASSPPQDRDFLDTQYF
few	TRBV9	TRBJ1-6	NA	TGTGCCAGCAGCGGCCAGAATTCACCCCTCCACTTT	CASSGQNSPLHF
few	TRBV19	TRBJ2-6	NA	TGTGCCAGTAGTATTTATCCAGAAAGAGGGGCCAACGTCCTGACTTTC	CASSIYPERGANVLTF
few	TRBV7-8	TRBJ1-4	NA	TGTGCCAGCAGCTTTAGAGCAACTAATGAAAAACTGTTTTTT	CASSFRATNEKLFF
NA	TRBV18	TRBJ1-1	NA	TGTGCCAGCTCACCCGGGGGTCTGGGGACTTTCTTT	CASSPGGLGTFF
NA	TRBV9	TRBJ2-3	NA	TGTGCCAGCAGCCCCACACCGCGGGCTGCAGATACGCAGTATTTT	CASSPTPRAADTQYF
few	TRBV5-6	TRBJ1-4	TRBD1	TGTGCCAGCAGCTCCCGGGACAGAACAAAACTGTTTTTT	CASSSRDRTKLFF
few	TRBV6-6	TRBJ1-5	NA	TGTGCCAGCAGCAAGGACGGGAAAAGCAATCAGCCCCAGCATTTT	CASSKDGKSNQPQHF
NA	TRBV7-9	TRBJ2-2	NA	TGTGCCAGCACCCCAAACACCGGGGAGCTGTTTTTT	CASTPNTGELFF
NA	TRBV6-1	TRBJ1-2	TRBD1	TGTGCCACCAAAGGACAGGAGATTAACTATGGCTACACCTTC	CATKGQEINYGYTF
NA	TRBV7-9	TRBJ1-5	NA	TGTGCCAGCAGCTTAGCCGCGGACAGTCAGCCCCAGCATTTT	CASSLAADSQPQHF
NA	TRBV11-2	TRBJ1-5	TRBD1	TGTGCCAGCAGCTTGTCCGACAGGGGTGGCAATCAGCCCCAGCATTTT	CASSLSDRGGNQPQHF
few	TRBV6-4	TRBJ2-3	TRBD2	TGTGCCAGCAGTGAGGCCGGGACTAGCGGGAGCGAACCGCAGTATTTT	CASSEAGTSGSEPQYF
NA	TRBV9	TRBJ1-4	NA	TGTGCCAGCAGCGTAGAACAGGGAACAGGAAAACTGTTTTTT	CASSVEQGTGKLFF
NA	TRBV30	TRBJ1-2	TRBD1	TGTGCCTGGAGTGTCACCACAGGGGCATATGGCTACACCTTC	CAWSVTTGAYGYTF
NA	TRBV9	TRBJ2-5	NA	TGTGCCAGCAGCGTAGAGGCAGGGGAAGAGACCCAGTACTTC	CASSVEAGEETQYF
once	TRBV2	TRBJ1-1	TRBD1	TGTGCCAGCACCCGGACAGGGATGAACACTGAAGCTTTCTTT	CASTRTGMNTEAFF
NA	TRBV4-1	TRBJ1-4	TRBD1	TGCGCCAGCAGCGGATTACGGGACAGGATTAATGAAAAGCTGTTTTTT	CASSGLRDRINEKLFF
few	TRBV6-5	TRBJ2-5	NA	TGTGCCAGCAGGGAGGGGAGCCTTCGGAAGACCCAGTACTTC	CASREGSLRKTQYF
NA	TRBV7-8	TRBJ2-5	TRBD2	TGTGCCAGTTCTAGCGGGGGGGCACGAGAGACCCAGTACTTC	CASSSGGARETQYF
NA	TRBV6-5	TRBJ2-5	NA	TGTGCCAGCAGAAGACGCGGACAGCCTCAAGAGACCCAGTACTTC	CASRRRGQPQETQYF
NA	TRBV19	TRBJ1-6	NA	TGTGCCAGTACGAAGTGGGACGGAGGGGATTCACCCCTCCACTTT	CASTKWDGGDSPLHF
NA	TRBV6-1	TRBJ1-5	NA	TGTGCCAGCAGTGATAGGCGGAGCTATAGCAATCAGCCCCAGCATTTT	CASSDRRSYSNQPQHF
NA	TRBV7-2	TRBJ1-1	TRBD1	TGTGCCAGCAGCTTAGTTGGGACAGGGGGCACTGAAGCTTTCTTT	CASSLVGTGGTEAFF
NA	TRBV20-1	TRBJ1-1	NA	TGCAGTGCTAGAGTGGACAGAAAAGCTTTCTTT	CSARVDRKAFF
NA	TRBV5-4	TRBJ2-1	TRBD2	TGTGCCAGCAGCGGAGGGACTAGCGGGTACAATGAGCAGTTCTTC	CASSGGTSGYNEQFF
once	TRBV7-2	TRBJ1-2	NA	TGTGCCAGCAGCTTAGGGGGAGCTAACTATGGCTACACCTTC	CASSLGGANYGYTF
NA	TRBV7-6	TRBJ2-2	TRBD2	TGTGCCAGCAGCTTAGTAACTAGCGGGGGGGCCCGAATCGGGGAGCTGTTTTTT	CASSLVTSGGARIGELFF
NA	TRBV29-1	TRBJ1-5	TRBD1	TGCAGCGTTGGGGACAGGTATCAGCCCCAGCATTTT	CSVGDRYQPQHF
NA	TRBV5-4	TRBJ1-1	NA	TGTGCCAGCAGCCAAAGTCCAGGGTGGAACACTGAAGCTTTCTTT	CASSQSPGWNTEAFF
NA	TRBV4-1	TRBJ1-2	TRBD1	TGCGCCAGCAGACCACCGGGACAGGGGGCACCAATTTATGGCTACACCTTC	CASRPPGQGAPIYGYTF
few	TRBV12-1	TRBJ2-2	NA	TGTGCCAGCAGCTCCTATGCACAGGGGCGGTCCGGGGAGCTGTTTTTT	CASSSYAQGRSGELFF
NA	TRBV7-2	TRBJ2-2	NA	TGTGCCAGCAGCTTAACGGGGGGCAACACCGGGGAGCTGTTTTTT	CASSLTGGNTGELFF
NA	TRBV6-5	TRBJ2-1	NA	TGTGCCAGCAGTTACTCCCCCAGTTACAATGAGCAGTTCTTC	CASSYSPSYNEQFF
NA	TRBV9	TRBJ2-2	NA	TGTGCCAGCAGCTTGGGGGGGCGCCGGGGGACCGGGGAGCTGTTTTTT	CASSLGGRRGTGELFF
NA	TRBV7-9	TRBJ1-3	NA	TGTGCCAGCAGCTTAACTGGGTCGGGAGGAAACACCATATATTTT	CASSLTGSGGNTIYF
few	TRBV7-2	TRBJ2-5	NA	TGTGCCAGCAGCTTTGGAGGCCAAGAGACCCAGTACTTC	CASSFGGQETQYF